This paragraph reports one TCR beta chain. The antigen remains unidentified. Trimming left V 4 bases short and J 2 bases short, with 6 bases between. Germline CDR1 reads MGHRA; CDR2 reads YSYEKL. The CDR3 is 14 amino acids. Measured with immunoSEQ multiplex PCR; TCRdb has only the in-frame clones, and not every one. The sample carries about 25,000 clones, about 86% recorded once. The data stem from a study of OX40 agonist ivuxolimab in advanced cancers. The investigators sampled blood at baseline, at cycle 4 day 1, and at cycle 7 day 1. General study results and limits: Nonresponders included some who also had low normalized T-cell clonal expansion.

V and J are TRBV4-1 and TRBJ2-6; D not resolved. The clonotype was recovered from an adult with an advanced solid tumor such as melanoma, head and neck, liver or kidney cancer. The source was CD4+ or CD8+ T cells sorted from blood, collected in a trial of the OX40 agonist ivuxolimab. The CDR3 bases are TGCGCCAGCAGCCCCACCCCTGGGGCCAACGTCCTGACTTTC. Protein product: CASSPTPGANVLTF.